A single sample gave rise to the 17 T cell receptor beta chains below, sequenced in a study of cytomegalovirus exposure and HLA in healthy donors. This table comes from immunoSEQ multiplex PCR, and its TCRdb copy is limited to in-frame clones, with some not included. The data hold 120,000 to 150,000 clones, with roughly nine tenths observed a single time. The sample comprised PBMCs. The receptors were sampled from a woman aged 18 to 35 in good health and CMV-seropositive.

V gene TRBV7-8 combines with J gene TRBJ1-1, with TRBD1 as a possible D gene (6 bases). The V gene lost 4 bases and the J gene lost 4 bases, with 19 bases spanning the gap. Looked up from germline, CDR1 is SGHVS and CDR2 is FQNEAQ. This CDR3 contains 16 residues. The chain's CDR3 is CASSSPRGGLSTEAFF. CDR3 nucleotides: TGTGCCAGCAGCTCCCCGCGGGGGGGGCTGAGCACTGAAGCTTTCTTT.

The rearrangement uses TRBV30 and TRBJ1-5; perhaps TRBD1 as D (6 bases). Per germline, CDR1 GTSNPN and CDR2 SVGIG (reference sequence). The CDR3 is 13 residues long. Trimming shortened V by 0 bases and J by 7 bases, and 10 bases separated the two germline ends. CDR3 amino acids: CAWSVGGGQPQHF. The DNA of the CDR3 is TGTGCCTGGAGTGTAGGGGGGGGCCAGCCCCAGCATTTT.

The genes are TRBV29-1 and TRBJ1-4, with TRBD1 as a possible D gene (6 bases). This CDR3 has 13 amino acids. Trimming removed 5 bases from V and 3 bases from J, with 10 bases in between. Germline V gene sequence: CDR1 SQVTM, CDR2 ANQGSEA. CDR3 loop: CSVMDSANEKLFF. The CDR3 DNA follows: TGCAGCGTTATGGACAGCGCTAATGAAAAACTGTTTTTT.

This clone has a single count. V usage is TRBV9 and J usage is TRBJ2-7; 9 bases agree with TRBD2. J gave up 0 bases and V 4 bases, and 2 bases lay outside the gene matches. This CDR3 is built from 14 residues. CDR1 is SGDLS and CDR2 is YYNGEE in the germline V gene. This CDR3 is CASSSGLASYEQYF. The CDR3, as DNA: TGTGCCAGCAGCTCGGGACTAGCCTCCTACGAGCAGTACTTC.

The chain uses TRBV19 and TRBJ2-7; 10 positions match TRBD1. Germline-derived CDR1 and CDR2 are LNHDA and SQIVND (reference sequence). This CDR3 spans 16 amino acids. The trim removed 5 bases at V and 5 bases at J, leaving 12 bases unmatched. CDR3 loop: CASSGAKTGGRDEQYF. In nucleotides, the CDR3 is TGTGCCAGTAGTGGGGCGAAGACAGGGGGCAGGGACGAGCAGTACTTC.

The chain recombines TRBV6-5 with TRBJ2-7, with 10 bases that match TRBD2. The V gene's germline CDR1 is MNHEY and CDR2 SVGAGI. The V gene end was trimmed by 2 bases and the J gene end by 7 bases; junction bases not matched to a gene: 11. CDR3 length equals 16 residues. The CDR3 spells CASSYGGAGGPKEQYF. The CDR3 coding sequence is TGTGCCAGCAGTTACGGTGGAGCGGGAGGGCCGAAAGAGCAGTACTTC.

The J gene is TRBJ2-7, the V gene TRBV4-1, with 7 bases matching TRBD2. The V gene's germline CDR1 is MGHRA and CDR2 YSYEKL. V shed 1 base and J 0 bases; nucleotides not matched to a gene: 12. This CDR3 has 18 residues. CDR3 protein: CASSQVRAGLPTSYEQYF. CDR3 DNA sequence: TGCGCCAGCAGCCAAGTCAGGGCGGGACTACCGACCTCCTACGAGCAGTACTTC.

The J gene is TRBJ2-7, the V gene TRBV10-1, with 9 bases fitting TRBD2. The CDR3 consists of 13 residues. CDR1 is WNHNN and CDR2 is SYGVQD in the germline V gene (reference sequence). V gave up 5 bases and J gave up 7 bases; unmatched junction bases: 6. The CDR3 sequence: CASSPGLAREQYF. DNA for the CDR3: TGCGCCAGCAGTCCCGGACTAGCGAGGGAGCAGTACTTC.

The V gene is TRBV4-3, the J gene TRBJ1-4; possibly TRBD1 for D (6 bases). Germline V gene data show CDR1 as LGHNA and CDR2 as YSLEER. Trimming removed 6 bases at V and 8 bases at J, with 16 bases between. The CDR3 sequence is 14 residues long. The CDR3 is CASSLQGVGEKLFF. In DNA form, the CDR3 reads TGCGCCAGCAGTCTACAGGGTGTGGGCGAAAAACTGTTTTTT.

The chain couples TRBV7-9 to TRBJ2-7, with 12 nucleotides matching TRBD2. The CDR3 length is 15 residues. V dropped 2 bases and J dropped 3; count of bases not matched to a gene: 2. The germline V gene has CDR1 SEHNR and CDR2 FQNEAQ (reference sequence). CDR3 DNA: TGTGCCAGCAGCTTACGGACTAGCGGGGACTACGAGCAGTACTTC. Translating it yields CASSLRTSGDYEQYF.

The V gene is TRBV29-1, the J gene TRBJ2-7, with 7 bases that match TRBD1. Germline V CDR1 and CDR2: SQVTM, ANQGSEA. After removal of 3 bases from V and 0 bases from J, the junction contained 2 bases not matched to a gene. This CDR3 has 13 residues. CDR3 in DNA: TGCAGCGTTGAGGGGACAGCCTCCTACGAGCAGTACTTC. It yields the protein CSVEGTASYEQYF.

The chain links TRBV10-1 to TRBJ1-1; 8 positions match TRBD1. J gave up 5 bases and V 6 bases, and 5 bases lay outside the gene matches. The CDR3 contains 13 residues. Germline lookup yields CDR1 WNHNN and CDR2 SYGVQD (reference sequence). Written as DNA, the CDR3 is TGCGCCAGCAGACGGACAGGGAGTACTGAAGCTTTCTTT. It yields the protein CASRRTGSTEAFF.

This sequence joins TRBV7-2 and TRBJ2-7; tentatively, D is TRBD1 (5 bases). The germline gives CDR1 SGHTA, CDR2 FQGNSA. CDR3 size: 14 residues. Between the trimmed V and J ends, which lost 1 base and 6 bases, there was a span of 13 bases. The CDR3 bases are TGTGCCAGCAGCTTAGACAGGACCCTTCGCGAGCAGTACTTC. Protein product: CASSLDRTLREQYF.

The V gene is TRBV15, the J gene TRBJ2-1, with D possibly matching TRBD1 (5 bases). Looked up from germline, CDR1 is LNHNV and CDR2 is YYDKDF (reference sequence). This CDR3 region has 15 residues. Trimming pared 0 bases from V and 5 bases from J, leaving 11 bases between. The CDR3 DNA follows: TGTGCCACCAGCAGAGATGGCAGGGTAAACAATGAGCAGTTCTTC. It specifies CATSRDGRVNNEQFF.

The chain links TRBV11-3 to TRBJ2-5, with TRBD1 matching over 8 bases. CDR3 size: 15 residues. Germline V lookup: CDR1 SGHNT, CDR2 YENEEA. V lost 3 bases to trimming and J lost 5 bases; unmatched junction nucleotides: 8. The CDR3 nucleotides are TGTGCCAGCAGCTTGGCAGGGGGCTTAGGGGAGACCCAGTACTTC. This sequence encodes CASSLAGGLGETQYF.

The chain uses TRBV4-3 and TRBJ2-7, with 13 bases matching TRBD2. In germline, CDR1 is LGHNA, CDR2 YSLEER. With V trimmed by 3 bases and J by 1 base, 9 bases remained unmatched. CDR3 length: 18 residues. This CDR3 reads CASSQGGPGLAGSYEQYF. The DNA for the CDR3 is TGCGCCAGCAGCCAGGGGGGACCGGGACTAGCGGGATCCTACGAGCAGTACTTC.

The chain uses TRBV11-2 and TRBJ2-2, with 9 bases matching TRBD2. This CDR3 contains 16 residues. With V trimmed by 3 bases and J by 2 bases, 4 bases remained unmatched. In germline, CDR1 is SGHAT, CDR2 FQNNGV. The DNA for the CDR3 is TGTGCCAGCAGCTTGTCTAGCGGGATCAACACCGGGGAGCTGTTTTTT. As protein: CASSLSSGINTGELFF.